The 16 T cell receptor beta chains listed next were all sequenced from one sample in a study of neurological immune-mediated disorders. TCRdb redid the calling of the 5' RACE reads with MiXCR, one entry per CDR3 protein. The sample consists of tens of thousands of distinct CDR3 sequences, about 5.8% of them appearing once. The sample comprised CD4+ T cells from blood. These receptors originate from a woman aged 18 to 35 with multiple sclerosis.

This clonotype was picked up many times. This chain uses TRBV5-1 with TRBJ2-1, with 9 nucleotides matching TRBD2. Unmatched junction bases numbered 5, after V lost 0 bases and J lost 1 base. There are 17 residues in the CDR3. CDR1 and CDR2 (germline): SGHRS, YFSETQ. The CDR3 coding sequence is TGCGCCAGCAGCTTGGCCCTAGCGGGGAATTCCTACAATGAGCAGTTCTTC. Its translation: CASSLALAGNSYNEQFF.

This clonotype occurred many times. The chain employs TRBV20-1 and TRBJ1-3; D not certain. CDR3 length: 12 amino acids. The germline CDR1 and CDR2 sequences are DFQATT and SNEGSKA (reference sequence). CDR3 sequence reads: CSTPGFGNTIYF. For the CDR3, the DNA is TGCAGCACCCCCGGATTTGGAAACACCATATATTTT.

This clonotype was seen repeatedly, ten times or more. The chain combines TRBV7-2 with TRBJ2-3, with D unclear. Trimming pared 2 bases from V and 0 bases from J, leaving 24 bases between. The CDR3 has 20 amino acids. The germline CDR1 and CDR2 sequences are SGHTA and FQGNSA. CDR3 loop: CASSLRSLDGRRSSTDTQYF. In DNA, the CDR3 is TGTGCCAGCAGCTTACGATCCTTAGATGGCAGGCGATCTAGCACAGATACGCAGTATTTT.

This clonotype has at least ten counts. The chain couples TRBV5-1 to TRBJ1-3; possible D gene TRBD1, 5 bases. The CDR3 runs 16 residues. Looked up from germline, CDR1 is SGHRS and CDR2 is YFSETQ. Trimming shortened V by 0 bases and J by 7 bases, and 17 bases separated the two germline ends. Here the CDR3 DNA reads TGCGCCAGCAGCTTGGGACAGACGACCCAAGGGAACACCATATATTTT. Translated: CASSLGQTTQGNTIYF.

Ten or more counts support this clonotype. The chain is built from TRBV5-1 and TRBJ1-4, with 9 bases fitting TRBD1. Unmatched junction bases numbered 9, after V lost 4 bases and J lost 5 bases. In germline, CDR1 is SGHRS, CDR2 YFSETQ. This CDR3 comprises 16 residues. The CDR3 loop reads CASSPSPGQGNEKLFF. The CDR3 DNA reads TGCGCCAGCAGCCCTAGCCCGGGACAGGGAAATGAAAAACTGTTTTTT.

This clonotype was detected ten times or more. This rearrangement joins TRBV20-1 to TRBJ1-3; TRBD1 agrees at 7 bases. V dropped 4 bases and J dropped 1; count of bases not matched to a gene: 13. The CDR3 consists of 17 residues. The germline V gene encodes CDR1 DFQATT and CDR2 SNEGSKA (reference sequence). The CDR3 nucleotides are TGCAGTGCTACGACTAGTCGAGGGGGCGCATCTGGAAACACCATATATTTT. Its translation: CSATTSRGGASGNTIYF.

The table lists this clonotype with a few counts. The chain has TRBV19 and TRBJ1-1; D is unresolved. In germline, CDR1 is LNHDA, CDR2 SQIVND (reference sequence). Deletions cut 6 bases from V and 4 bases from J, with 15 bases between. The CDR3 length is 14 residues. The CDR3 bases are TGTGCCAGTAGAGTAGAAACCCCGGGCACTGAAGCTTTCTTT. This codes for CASRVETPGTEAFF.

In nucleotides, the CDR3 is TGCGCCAGCAGCTTGGCCGTGGCGGATAGCTCCTACAATGAGCAGTTCTTC. As protein: CASSLAVADSSYNEQFF. The chain uses TRBV5-1 and TRBJ2-1; D not certain. V was pared by 0 bases and J by 0 bases, with 13 bases between. Germline assignment: CDR1 SGHRS and CDR2 YFSETQ. The CDR3 consists of 17 residues.

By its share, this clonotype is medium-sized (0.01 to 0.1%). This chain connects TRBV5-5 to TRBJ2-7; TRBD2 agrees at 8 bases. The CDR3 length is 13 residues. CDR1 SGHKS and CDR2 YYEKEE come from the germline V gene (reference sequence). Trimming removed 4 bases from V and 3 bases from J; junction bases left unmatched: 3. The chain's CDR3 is CASSPGGDYEQYV. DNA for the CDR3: TGTGCCAGCAGCCCGGGAGGGGACTACGAGCAGTACGTC.

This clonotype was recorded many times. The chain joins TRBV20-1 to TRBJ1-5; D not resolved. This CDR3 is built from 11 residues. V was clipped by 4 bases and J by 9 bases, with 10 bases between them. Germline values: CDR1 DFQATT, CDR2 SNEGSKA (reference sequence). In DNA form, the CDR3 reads TGCAGTGCTACCAGGTTAGGGCCCCAGCATTTT. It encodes CSATRLGPQHF.

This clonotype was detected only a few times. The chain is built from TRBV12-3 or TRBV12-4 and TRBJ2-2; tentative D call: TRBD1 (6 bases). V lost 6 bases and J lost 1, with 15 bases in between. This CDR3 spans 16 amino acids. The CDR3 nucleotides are TGTGCCAGCAGACCAACAGGGAGTCAGAACACCGGGGAGCTGTTTTTT. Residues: CASRPTGSQNTGELFF.

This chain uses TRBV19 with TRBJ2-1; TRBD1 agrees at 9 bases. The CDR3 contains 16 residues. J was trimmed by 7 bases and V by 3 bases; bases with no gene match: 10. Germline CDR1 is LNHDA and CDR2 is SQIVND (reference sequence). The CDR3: CASSILGTGKGNEQFF. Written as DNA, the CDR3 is TGTGCCAGTAGTATCCTTGGGACAGGGAAGGGGAATGAGCAGTTCTTC.

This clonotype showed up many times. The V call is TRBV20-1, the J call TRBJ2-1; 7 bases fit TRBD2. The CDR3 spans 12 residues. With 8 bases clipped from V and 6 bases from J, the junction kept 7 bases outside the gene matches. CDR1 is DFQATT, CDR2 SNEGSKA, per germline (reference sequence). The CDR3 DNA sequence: TGCAGTTTAACTAGGACTAGCAATGAGCAGTTCTTC. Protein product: CSLTRTSNEQFF.

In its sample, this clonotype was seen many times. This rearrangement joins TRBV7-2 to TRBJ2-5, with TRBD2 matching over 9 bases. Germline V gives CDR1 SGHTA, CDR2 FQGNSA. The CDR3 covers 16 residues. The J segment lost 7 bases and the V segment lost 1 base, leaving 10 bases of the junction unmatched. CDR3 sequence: CASSLVAAGGTATQYF. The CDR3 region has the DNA TGTGCCAGCAGCTTAGTCGCCGCGGGGGGGACCGCGACCCAGTACTTC. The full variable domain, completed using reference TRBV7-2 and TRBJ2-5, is GAGVSQSPSNKVTEKGKDVELRCDPISGHTALYWYRQSLGQGLEFLIYFQGNSAPDKSGLPSDRFSAERTGGSVSTLTIQRTQQEDSAVYLCASSLVAAGGTATQYFGPGTRLLVL.

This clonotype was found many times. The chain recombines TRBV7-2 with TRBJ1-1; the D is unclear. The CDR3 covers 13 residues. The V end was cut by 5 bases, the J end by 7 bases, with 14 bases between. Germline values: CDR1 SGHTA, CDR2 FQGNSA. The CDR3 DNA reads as TGTGCCAGCAGCAATTTTAGGACGGATGAAGCTTTCTTT. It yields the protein CASSNFRTDEAFF.

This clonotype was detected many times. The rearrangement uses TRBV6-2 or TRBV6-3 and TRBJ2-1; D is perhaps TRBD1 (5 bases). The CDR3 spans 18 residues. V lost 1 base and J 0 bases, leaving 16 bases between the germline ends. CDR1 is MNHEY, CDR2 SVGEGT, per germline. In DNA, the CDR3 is TGTGCCAGCAGTTACTTACCCTGGGGCCTTAGCTCCTACAATGAGCAGTTCTTC. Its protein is CASSYLPWGLSSYNEQFF.